This TCR beta chain was retrieved from a study of vaccination effects on CD4 cells after COVID-19. General study results and limits: Clones of infection and vaccine origin contracted markedly late after vaccination. In people who had recovered, most post-vaccine spike-reactive clones were new vaccine-induced clones.

As for this clone: Its antigen is undetermined.

Repertoires were generated with immunoSEQ multiplex PCR, while TCRdb's copy carries only in-frame clones and drops some. Here the sample spans roughly 70,000 clones, 73% being singletons. Under the ViraFEST assay, PBMC were stimulated with viral peptide pools so that antigen-specific CD4+ T cells expanded. Sequencing was performed afterwards. CD4+ T cell isolation took place after about 11 days of culture. Infection dated between March and December 2020, before the Alpha, Beta and Delta variants reached the United States. Serving as the negative control culture was a pool of HIV-1 Nef peptides. Half-medium exchanges with IL-2 medium took place on days 3 and 7. The CDR3 has 14 amino acids. The V end was cut by 5 bases, the J end by 8 bases, with 16 bases between. Germline assignment: CDR1 SGHTA and CDR2 FQGNSA.

This chain links TRBV7-2 with TRBJ2-1; maybe TRBD2 (5 bases). This receptor was taken from a human donor who had a prior SARS-CoV-2 infection. The sample consisted of CD4+ T cells from PBMCs cultured with HIV peptides, taken before COVID-19 vaccination. Subset of the sample: HIV-1 Nef peptide pool negative control/reference culture. The CDR3 loop reads CASSTRTLPHEQFF. The CDR3 region has the DNA TGTGCCAGCAGCACCCGGACTCTCCCGCATGAGCAGTTCTTC. Looking up the rest from reference TRBV7-2 and TRBJ2-1 gives the full variable domain: GAGVSQSPSNKVTEKGKDVELRCDPISGHTALYWYRQSLGQGLEFLIYFQGNSAPDKSGLPSDRFSAERTGGSVSTLTIQRTQQEDSAVYLCASSTRTLPHEQFFGPGTRLTVL.